Presented here are 32 T cell receptor beta chains from one specimen sequenced in a study of high-grade serous ovarian cancer treatment subgroups. Tumor samples were obtained before definitive surgery or chemotherapy. Generated by immunoSEQ multiplex PCR, the TCRdb table keeps only in-frame clones and is missing some. The profile shows a few hundred clones, around four fifths of them singletons. The sequenced sample was tumor tissue. Receptors originate from a human donor with high-grade serous ovarian cancer.

The rearrangement joins TRBV9 to TRBJ2-1, with 16 bases identical to TRBD2. V shed 3 bases, J shed 6 bases, and the junction held 6 bases outside the gene matches. The CDR3 is made up of 17 amino acids. Germline V gives CDR1 SGDLS, CDR2 YYNGEE. The CDR3 nucleotides are TGTGCCAGCAGCGACGGGACTAGCGGGAGGGCGGTCAATGAGCAGTTCTTC. Its protein is CASSDGTSGRAVNEQFF.

The chain has TRBV13 and TRBJ2-7; D not certain. The germline CDR1 and CDR2 sequences are PRHDT and FYEKMQ (reference sequence). The CDR3 has 14 residues. V was shortened by 0 bases and J by 2 bases, with 8 bases between the two germline ends. As DNA, the CDR3 is TGTGCCAGCAGCTTAGGAGGGCGACCCTACGAGCAGTACTTC. Its protein product is CASSLGGRPYEQYF.

V and J are TRBV4-1 and TRBJ2-5, with 13 bases fitting TRBD2. The V and J ends lost 1 base and 4 bases, in that order; junction bases with no gene match: 6. From germline, CDR1 is MGHRA and CDR2 YSYEKL. The CDR3 loop spans 17 amino acids. In DNA form, the CDR3 reads TGCGCCAGCAGCCAAGCTGGACTAGCGGGAGAAACAGAGACCCAGTACTTC. Its translation is CASSQAGLAGETETQYF.

This clone was seen a handful of times. The V call is TRBV19, the J call TRBJ1-3; weak D call: TRBD1 (5 bases). The germline V gene encodes CDR1 LNHDA and CDR2 SQIVND (reference sequence). This CDR3 comprises 16 residues. The V end was cut by 7 bases, the J end by 0 bases, with 16 bases between. The CDR3 DNA sequence: TGTGCCAGTACCCCCACCGACAGCCTCTCTGGAAACACCATATATTTT. It translates to CASTPTDSLSGNTIYF.

The chain links TRBV25-1 to TRBJ2-5, with TRBD1 matching 8 bases. This CDR3 comprises 17 residues. Per the germline V gene, CDR1 is MGHDK and CDR2 is SYGVNS. J lost 2 bases, V lost 4 bases, and 12 bases had no gene match. The CDR3, as DNA: TGTGCCAGCAGTGTCTCCCACCTGGACAGGGCACAAGAGACCCAGTACTTC. This gives the protein CASSVSHLDRAQETQYF. Filled out from reference TRBV25-1 and TRBJ2-5, the complete variable domain reads EADIYQTPRYLVIGTGKKITLECSQTMGHDKMYWYQQDPGMELHLIHYSYGVNSTEKGDLSSESTVSRIRTEHFPLTLESARPSHTSQYLCASSVSHLDRAQETQYFGPGTRLLVL.

V is TRBV4-1 and J is TRBJ1-6; 8 positions match TRBD1. CDR1 MGHRA and CDR2 YSYEKL come from the germline V gene. The CDR3 spans 15 residues. Trimming cost V 7 bases and J 5 bases; bases outside gene matches: 7. CDR3 loop: CASTVAGQDNSPLHF. CDR3 in DNA: TGCGCCAGCACTGTTGCGGGACAGGATAATTCACCCCTCCACTTT.

Written as DNA, the CDR3 is TGCGCCAGCAGCCAAGGCTCGGACAGGGCCACCTACGAGCAGTACTTC. Its protein product is CASSQGSDRATYEQYF. The rearrangement uses TRBV4-1 and TRBJ2-5; 8 bases are shared with TRBD1. The J call may not be correct, given that the DNA end is closer to TRBJ2-7. CDR1 is MGHRA and CDR2 is YSYEKL in the germline V gene. CDR3 length: 16 residues.

This clone was recorded a few times. CDR3 in amino acids: CASSHEVWSSGANVLTF. CDR3 sequence (DNA): TGTGCCAGCTCACACGAGGTTTGGAGCTCTGGGGCCAACGTCCTGACTTTC. The V call is TRBV18, the J call TRBJ2-6; D gene ambiguous. V lost 4 bases, J lost 0 bases, and 13 bases lay in between. This CDR3 is built from 17 residues. Germline V gene lookup returns CDR1 KGHSH and CDR2 LQKENI.

The chain carries TRBV2 and TRBJ2-2, with unresolved D. This CDR3 is 13 amino acids long. The V and J ends lost 0 bases and 5 bases respectively, with 4 bases between them. Germline V CDR1 and CDR2: SNHLY, FYNNEI. The CDR3 here is CASSEALTGELFF. As DNA, the CDR3 is TGTGCCAGCAGTGAAGCGCTTACCGGGGAGCTGTTTTTT.

The rearrangement uses TRBV5-1 and TRBJ2-2; D is tentatively TRBD1 or TRBD2 (6 bases each). Looked up from germline, CDR1 is SGHRS and CDR2 is YFSETQ. V shed 4 bases and J shed 6 bases, with 19 bases lying between them. The CDR3 has 16 residues. The CDR3 sequence is CASSPRITGAAGELFF. As DNA, the CDR3 is TGCGCCAGCAGCCCGCGGATCACGGGGGCGGCCGGGGAGCTGTTTTTT.

The chain has TRBV11-3 and TRBJ2-5, with no clear D. CDR1 and CDR2 (germline): SGHNT, YENEEA. The V and J ends lost 1 base and 2 bases respectively, with 8 bases between them. The CDR3 extends over 14 amino acids. CDR3 DNA: TGTGCCAGCAGCTTAGCGGCGAATCAAGAGACCCAGTACTTC. This translates into CASSLAANQETQYF. Together with reference TRBV11-3 and TRBJ2-5, the CDR3 gives the full variable domain: EAGVVQSPRYKIIEKKQPVAFWCNPISGHNTLYWYLQNLGQGPELLIRYENEEAVDDSQLPKDRFSAERLKGVDSTLKIQPAELGDSAVYLCASSLAANQETQYFGPGTRLLVL.

This clone was picked up one time. The CDR3 DNA reads TGCGCCAGCAGTGAGTTCCTAAACACTGAAGCTTTCTTT. Protein sequence: CASSEFLNTEAFF. This chain connects TRBV10-2 to TRBJ1-1; D gene ambiguous. V shed 1 base and J shed 2 bases, with 5 bases lying between them. Germline V gives CDR1 WSHSY, CDR2 SAAADI. The CDR3 contains 13 residues.

This clone appeared a few times. The V call is TRBV4-3, the J call TRBJ2-7; D may correspond to TRBD1 or TRBD2 (5 bases each). V was trimmed by 1 base and J by 0 bases, leaving 19 bases between them. CDR1 and CDR2 from the germline V gene are LGHNA and YSLEER. The CDR3 contains 18 residues. The CDR3 bases are TGCGCCAGCAGCCAAGGCTGGTTTGAGGGGACGGCCTCCTACGAGCAGTACTTC. The encoded protein is CASSQGWFEGTASYEQYF.

The chain employs TRBV30 and TRBJ1-5; D not resolved. The CDR3 has 14 residues. Germline loops: CDR1 GTSNPN, CDR2 SVGIG (reference sequence). Trimming shortened V by 1 base and J by 0 bases, and 7 bases separated the two germline ends. CDR3 loop: CAWSGQVSNQPQHF. CDR3 nucleotides: TGTGCCTGGAGTGGGCAGGTTAGCAATCAGCCCCAGCATTTT.

V usage is TRBV4-2 and J usage is TRBJ2-1; the match to TRBD2 covers 7 bases. The CDR3 runs to 16 residues. Germline-derived CDR1 and CDR2 are LGHNA and YNFKEQ. The junction had 5 bases not matched to a gene; V was cut back by 3 bases and J by 0 bases. CDR3 sequence (DNA): TGTGCCAGCAGCCAGAACAGCGGGAACTCCTACAATGAGCAGTTCTTC. Amino acid sequence: CASSQNSGNSYNEQFF.

The chain recombines TRBV5-1 with TRBJ2-7; D call uncertain. V was shortened by 4 bases and J by 3 bases, with 11 bases between the two germline ends. The CDR3 extends over 13 amino acids. CDR1 SGHRS and CDR2 YFSETQ come from the germline V gene. Here the CDR3 DNA reads TGCGCCAGCAGCACCGGGCCCGGCTACGAGCAGTACTTC. Translated, it gives CASSTGPGYEQYF. The full variable domain, completed using reference TRBV5-1 and TRBJ2-7, is KAGVTQTPRYLIKTRGQQVTLSCSPISGHRSVSWYQQTPGQGLQFLFEYFSETQRNKGNFPGRFSGRQFSNSRSEMNVSTLELGDSALYLCASSTGPGYEQYFGPGTRLTVT.

This chain uses TRBV5-6 with TRBJ2-1; D gene ambiguous. Trimming cost V 4 bases and J 4 bases, with 9 bases left between them. The CDR3 consists of 13 residues. Per the germline V gene, CDR1 is SGHDT and CDR2 is YYEEEE. The CDR3 here is CASSPGPYNEQFF. The CDR3 bases are TGTGCCAGCAGCCCCGGACCTTACAATGAGCAGTTCTTC.

The chain carries TRBV6-5 and TRBJ2-7; tentatively, D is TRBD2 (5 bases). Trimming stripped 7 bases from V and 5 bases from J, with 12 bases between. CDR1 is MNHEY and CDR2 is SVGAGI in the germline V gene. The CDR3 loop spans 12 amino acids. CDR3 protein: CASKIERDEQYF. The CDR3 DNA sequence: TGTGCCAGCAAAATCGAGAGGGACGAGCAGTACTTC.

The chain links TRBV7-9 to TRBJ2-6; D unresolved. Looked up from germline, CDR1 is SEHNR and CDR2 is FQNEAQ (reference sequence). There are 16 residues in the CDR3. Trimming removed 5 bases at V and 0 bases at J, with 11 bases between. CDR3 DNA: TGTGCCAGCAGCGCCTGGATAAACTCTGGGGCCAACGTCCTGACTTTC. Protein: CASSAWINSGANVLTF.

The chain carries TRBV5-1 and TRBJ2-7, with D perhaps matching TRBD1 or TRBD2 (5 bases each). Trimming pared 8 bases from V and 4 bases from J, leaving 19 bases between. Germline CDR1 reads SGHRS; CDR2 reads YFSETQ. This CDR3 is built from 14 residues. Written as DNA, the CDR3 is TGCGCCAGTCAACCGGGACCCCAACAATACGAGCAGTACTTC. It specifies CASQPGPQQYEQYF.

This sequence joins TRBV4-1 and TRBJ1-2; the D gene is possibly TRBD1 (6 bases). The CDR3 has 15 residues. The V end lost 1 base, the J end lost 4 bases, and 13 bases lay between the germline ends. CDR1 and CDR2 from the germline V gene are MGHRA and YSYEKL. The chain's CDR3 is CASSQAGGQGYGYTF. The CDR3 DNA reads as TGCGCCAGCAGCCAAGCGGGGGGCCAGGGCTATGGCTACACCTTC.

The chain has TRBV27 and TRBJ2-3, with a possible D match to TRBD2 (5 bases). Looked up from germline, CDR1 is MNHEY and CDR2 is SMNVEV (reference sequence). V lost 7 bases, J lost 2 bases, and 22 bases lay in between. This CDR3 has 17 amino acids. The CDR3 DNA sequence: TGTGCCAGCAAAAGAGCGGCGACACCGCTCAACACAGATACGCAGTATTTT. Amino acids: CASKRAATPLNTDTQYF.

The rearrangement uses TRBV15 and TRBJ2-2; D not resolved. Trimming left V 3 bases short and J 2 bases short, with 7 bases between. CDR1 and CDR2 (germline): LNHNV, YYDKDF (reference sequence). The CDR3 consists of 14 residues. CDR3 sequence reads: CATSRNRNTGELFF. CDR3 nucleotide sequence: TGTGCCACCAGCAGGAACAGAAACACCGGGGAGCTGTTTTTT.

This chain links TRBV6-5 with TRBJ2-2; perhaps TRBD2 as D (6 bases). The CDR3 consists of 16 residues. V shed 2 bases and J shed 0 bases, with 10 bases lying between them. Per germline, CDR1 MNHEY and CDR2 SVGAGI. The CDR3 is CASSYQRLANTGELFF. The DNA for the CDR3 is TGTGCCAGCAGTTACCAGAGACTAGCGAACACCGGGGAGCTGTTTTTT.

The V gene is TRBV15, the J gene TRBJ2-3; TRBD2 matches 8 bases. Germline lookup yields CDR1 LNHNV and CDR2 YYDKDF (reference sequence). V trimming: 0 bases; J trimming: 0 bases; junction bases outside the gene matches: 14. The CDR3 covers 20 residues. The CDR3 is CATSRDPGTRLPASTDTQYF. The CDR3 nucleotides are TGTGCCACCAGCAGAGACCCGGGGACTAGACTGCCTGCTAGCACAGATACGCAGTATTTT.

The chain is built from TRBV27 and TRBJ2-1, with a weak D call TRBD1 (6 bases). The CDR3 is 16 amino acids. The germline gives CDR1 MNHEY, CDR2 SMNVEV (reference sequence). V gave up 2 bases and J gave up 2 bases, with 13 bases separating them. CDR3 sequence reads: CASSLEGVPTYNEQFF. As DNA, the CDR3 is TGTGCCAGCAGTTTAGAGGGGGTCCCTACCTACAATGAGCAGTTCTTC.

This clone came up once. Compared with germline, one end of the junction differs, possibly owing to a read error. The V call is TRBV6-5, the J call TRBJ1-1; no clear D gene. The CDR3 length is 13 residues. Germline V gene data show CDR1 as MNHEY and CDR2 as SVGAGI. This chain's CDR3 is CASSYGRITEALF. CDR3 sequence (DNA): TGTGCCAGCAGTTACGGAAGGATCACTGAAGCTTTATTT.

This clone came up a few times. V and J are TRBV4-3 and TRBJ1-1; D unresolved. The CDR3 has 13 residues. V lost 4 bases and J lost 2, with 8 bases in between. Germline loops: CDR1 LGHNA, CDR2 YSLEER. CDR3 sequence: CASSPFRNTEAFF. The CDR3 DNA reads as TGCGCCAGCAGCCCGTTTCGCAACACTGAAGCTTTCTTT.

V usage is TRBV27 and J usage is TRBJ2-6; D is possibly TRBD1 (6 bases). Germline values: CDR1 MNHEY, CDR2 SMNVEV (reference sequence). This CDR3 is built from 16 residues. Trimming stripped 5 bases from V and 4 bases from J, with 15 bases between. The CDR3 is CASSLAQGQGANVLTF. In DNA, the CDR3 is TGTGCCAGCAGTCTCGCACAGGGTCAAGGGGCCAACGTCCTGACTTTC.

The chain recombines TRBV4-1 with TRBJ2-7; the D gene is possibly TRBD1 (5 bases). V was pared by 0 bases and J by 3 bases, with 15 bases between. CDR3 length: 16 amino acids. The germline gives CDR1 MGHRA, CDR2 YSYEKL. The chain's CDR3 is CASSQDLSAGYYEQYF. The CDR3 DNA follows: TGCGCCAGCAGCCAAGATCTTTCGGCAGGGTACTACGAGCAGTACTTC.

The V and J genes are TRBV2 and TRBJ2-5; D is ambiguous. Per germline, CDR1 SNHLY and CDR2 FYNNEI. V lost 1 base and J 5 bases, leaving 14 bases between the germline ends. The CDR3 loop spans 15 amino acids. CDR3 protein: CASSEGAAPGETQYF. CDR3 nucleotide sequence: TGTGCCAGCAGTGAAGGGGCCGCCCCGGGTGAGACCCAGTACTTC.

This clone was observed a handful of times. This chain connects TRBV28 to TRBJ1-1; 7 bases are shared with TRBD1. CDR1 is MDHEN, CDR2 SYDVKM, per germline. The V segment lost 6 bases and the J segment 2 bases; nucleotides outside the gene matches: 12. This CDR3 has 16 amino acids. CDR3 in amino acids: CASRELADRPNTEAFF. CDR3 coding DNA: TGTGCCAGCAGAGAGCTGGCGGACAGGCCAAACACTGAAGCTTTCTTT. Variable domain in full (rest from reference TRBV28 and TRBJ1-1): DVKVTQSSRYLVKRTGEKVFLECVQDMDHENMFWYRQDPGLGLRLIYFSYDVKMKEKGDIPEGYSVSREKKERFSLILESASTNQTSMYLCASRELADRPNTEAFFGQGTRLTVV.